This T cell receptor beta chain was profiled in a study of cytomegalovirus exposure and HLA in healthy donors. PCR amplification relied on 60 Vbeta primers (plus 13 Jbeta primers). Only in-frame clones appear in the TCRdb table, and some are missing; sequencing was by immunoSEQ multiplex PCR. Among 150,000 to 180,000 clones, approximately 77% were seen once, and the ten largest hold around 1.4%. In regard to this clone: The same CDR3 arises from other DNA sequences in this sample as well.

The sequenced sample was PBMCs. The clonotype originates from a man between 18 and 35 years old in good health and CMV-seronegative.

The CDR3 reads CASSEKWAGLQETQYF. CDR3 coding DNA: TGTGCCAGCAGTGAAAAGTGGGCAGGCCTCCAAGAGACCCAGTACTTC. The V gene is TRBV6-1, the J gene TRBJ2-5; D not resolved. In germline, CDR1 is MNHNS, CDR2 SASEGT. V was pared by 2 bases and J by 1 base, with 14 bases between. The CDR3 runs to 16 residues.